Listed below are T cell receptor beta chains from one sample, sequenced in a study of CD8 T cells in ankylosing spondylitis. TCRdb re-analysed the 5' RACE reads in MiXCR, keeping a single row per CDR3 protein. Of approximately 300,000 distinct CDR3 sequences in the sample, 6.5% to 10% are singletons; the top ten hold less than 15%. Material for sequencing was blood, either unsorted or a sorted T cell fraction (not recorded which). The receptors here all came from a male donor with ankylosing spondylitis. Each CDR3 is given with its conserved first and last residue. D genes are given only for firm matches. Rows may omit the clone size; those that give it use once, few, many or a size class.

>few|TRBJ2-5|TRBV7-2|NA|12
TGTGCCAGCAGCTTAGAATGGGTAGCCCAGTACTTC
CASSLEWVAQYF
>many|TRBJ1-1|TRBV3-1|TRBD1|15
TGTGCCAGCAGCCCGTCCCGACAGGGGAACACTGAAGCTTTCTTT
CASSPSRQGNTEAFF
>few|TRBJ2-1|TRBV24-1|TRBD2|11
TGTGCCACCGCTAGCGGGAGTAAGCAGTTCTTC
CATASGSKQFF
>few|TRBJ1-4|TRBV7-6|NA|15
TGTGCCAGCAGCTTCTCGGCGGGGGGCAATGAAAAACTGTTTTTT
CASSFSAGGNEKLFF
>many|TRBJ2-3|TRBV10-3|TRBD2|15
TGTGCCATCAGTGAGGCGGGAGGGCCGACAGATACGCAGTATTTT
CAISEAGGPTDTQYF
>many|TRBJ2-3|TRBV28|NA|13
TGTGCCAGCAGTTTAGGGAACACAGATACGCAGTATTTT
CASSLGNTDTQYF
>NA|TRBJ2-1|TRBV12-3/TRBV12-4|TRBD2|15
TGTGCCAGCAGTTCTCTAGCGGGATCTTTGGGTGAGCAGTTCTTC
CASSSLAGSLGEQFF
>few|TRBJ2-1|TRBV5-1|TRBD2|15
TGCGCCAGCAGCTTAGGGACTAGCTCACTGAATGAGCAGTTCTTC
CASSLGTSSLNEQFF
>NA|TRBJ2-7|TRBV5-1|TRBD1|14
TGCGCCAGCAGAAATCCGGGACAGAATTACGAGCAGTACTTC
CASRNPGQNYEQYF
>many|TRBJ1-1|TRBV20-1|NA|14
TGCAGTGCTAGAGATGGGGATATCTACACTGAAGCTTTCTTT
CSARDGDIYTEAFF
>NA|TRBJ2-7|TRBV3-1|NA|14
TGTGCCAGCAGCCAGGCGGGACTTCCCTACGAGCAGTACTTC
CASSQAGLPYEQYF
>NA|TRBJ2-3|TRBV5-1|TRBD2|16
TGCGCCAGCAGCCCCCTTAGCGGGAGGCAGCCAGATACGCAGTATTTT
CASSPLSGRQPDTQYF
>NA|TRBJ2-7|TRBV4-1|NA|15
TGCGCCAGCAGCCAAGGGCAGGAACCCTCCTACGAGCAGTACTTC
CASSQGQEPSYEQYF
>few|TRBJ2-7|TRBV28|NA|14
TGTGCCAGCAGTCCCCCAGGGATGGCCTACGAGCAGTACTTC
CASSPPGMAYEQYF
>NA|TRBJ1-6|TRBV3-1|NA|12
TGTGCCAGCAGCCAAGATACTTCACCCCTCCACTTT
CASSQDTSPLHF
>NA|TRBJ1-1|TRBV28|NA|16
TGTGCCAGCAGACCCCCGGGGGACGGGGGGAACACTGAAGCTTTCTTT
CASRPPGDGGNTEAFF
>many|TRBJ1-4|TRBV12-3/TRBV12-4|NA|14
TGTGCCAGCAGACCGGGACTTAGAAATGAAAAACTGTTTTTT
CASRPGLRNEKLFF
>few|TRBJ1-2|TRBV7-9|NA|13
TGTGCCAGCAGCTCCAGGGACGACTATGGCTACACCTTC
CASSSRDDYGYTF
>many|TRBJ1-2|TRBV12-3/TRBV12-4|NA|13
TGTGCCAGCAGCCGAAACAGGGACTATGGCTACACCTTC
CASSRNRDYGYTF
>NA|TRBJ2-3|TRBV9|NA|14
TGTGCCAGCAGCGTAAAGTCGAGTACAGATACGCAGTATTTT
CASSVKSSTDTQYF
>NA|TRBJ1-5|TRBV7-8|NA|15
TGTGCCAGCAGCTCCTCAGGGGCTGGCAATCAGCCCCAGCATTTT
CASSSSGAGNQPQHF
>NA|TRBJ2-7|TRBV30|NA|12
TGTGCCTGGAGACCTTTCTCCTACGGGCAGTACTTC
CAWRPFSYGQYF
>NA|TRBJ1-6|TRBV3-1|TRBD1|15
TGTGCCAGCAGCCAGACGACAGGGGGAAATTCACCCCTCCACTTT
CASSQTTGGNSPLHF
>NA|TRBJ1-6|TRBV10-2|NA|17
TGCGCCAGCAGTGACGTTTTGACGGGATACTATAATTCACCCCTCCACTTT
CASSDVLTGYYNSPLHF
>NA|TRBJ2-6|TRBV12-3/TRBV12-4|NA|15
TGTGCCAGCAGTTTGGGGCAAGGTGGGGACAACGTCCTGACTTTC
CASSLGQGGDNVLTF
>few|TRBJ2-1|TRBV12-3/TRBV12-4|TRBD1|16
TGTGCCAGCAGTTTATTTGGGACAGGGGATTACAATGAGCAGTTCTTC
CASSLFGTGDYNEQFF
>many|TRBJ2-7|TRBV4-2|TRBD1|14
TGTGCCAGCAGCCAAGGGGACAGGTCCTACGAGCAGTACTTC
CASSQGDRSYEQYF
>NA|TRBJ2-1|TRBV12-3/TRBV12-4|TRBD2|15
TGTGCCAGCAGCCTTACGGCTAGCGGGTACAATGAGCAGTTCTTC
CASSLTASGYNEQFF
>few|TRBJ2-1|TRBV7-2|NA|14
TGTGCCAGCACCCCCCTGGGGGGAGTTAGTGAGCAGTTCTTC
CASTPLGGVSEQFF
>few|TRBJ2-7|TRBV28|NA|12
TGTGCCAGCAGTAGCGCTTACTACGAGCAGTACTTC
CASSSAYYEQYF
>few|TRBJ2-7|TRBV27|NA|16
TGTGCCAGCAGTTTAGGCCAGGCGGGCCTTGGCTACGAGCAGTACTTC
CASSLGQAGLGYEQYF
>NA|TRBJ1-1|TRBV20-1|NA|12
TGCAGTGCCGAACAGGGCGGGACGAAAGCTTTCTTT
CSAEQGGTKAFF
>many|TRBJ2-1|TRBV12-3/TRBV12-4|TRBD2|14
TGTGCCAGCAGCCTAGCGGGCTCCTACAATGAGCAGTTCTTC
CASSLAGSYNEQFF
>few|TRBJ1-6|TRBV3-1|NA|16
TGTGCCAGCAGCCAAGACAGAGCGGCATATAATTCACCCCTCCACTTT
CASSQDRAAYNSPLHF
>few|TRBJ2-5|TRBV20-1|TRBD2|14
TGCAGTGCCCGACCGGGACTAGCAAAAGAGACCCAGTACTTC
CSARPGLAKETQYF
>once|TRBJ2-1|TRBV20-1|NA|14
TGCAGTGCTAGCTCCACAGGGTTTAACTATGAGCAGTTCTTC
CSASSTGFNYEQFF
>NA|TRBJ2-7|TRBV20-1|TRBD2|20
TGCAGTGCTAGAGATCGAAGGGGGACTAGCGGGAGGGGGAGCTCCTACGAGCAGTACTTC
CSARDRRGTSGRGSSYEQYF
>NA|TRBJ2-3|TRBV7-3|NA|13
TGTGCCAGCAGCTTACATCTTGCAGATACGCAGTATTTT
CASSLHLADTQYF
>few|TRBJ2-4|TRBV9|TRBD1|14
TGTGCCAGCAGCCCCCGGGACAGGCTAAACATTCAGTACTTC
CASSPRDRLNIQYF
>few|TRBJ1-5|TRBV29-1|NA|14
TGCAGCGTTCGCCCCGGACATAGCAATCAGCCCCAGCATTTT
CSVRPGHSNQPQHF
>NA|TRBJ2-5|TRBV25-1|NA|13
TGTGCCAGCAGTGAAGCCGTCGGGGAGACCCAGTACTTC
CASSEAVGETQYF
>few|TRBJ2-1|TRBV5-1|TRBD2|15
TGCGCCAGCAGCTTGGAAGGGACTAGCGGGAGTTTGGCGTTCTTC
CASSLEGTSGSLAFF
>few|TRBJ2-5|TRBV6-5|NA|11
TGTGCCAGCAGTTACATGCAGACCCAGTACTTC
CASSYMQTQYF
>many|TRBJ2-6|TRBV6-1|NA|16
TGTGCCAGCAGTGAGCAACAGGGTAGTGGGGCCAACGTCCTGACTTTC
CASSEQQGSGANVLTF
>few|TRBJ2-7|TRBV18|NA|14
TGTGCCAGCTCACGGGGACGGTTCTCCTACGAGCAGTACTTC
CASSRGRFSYEQYF
>few|TRBJ2-5|TRBV7-8|NA|14
TGTGCCAGCAAAGGTCTAGATCAGTGGGAGACCCAGTACTTC
CASKGLDQWETQYF
>few|TRBJ2-2|TRBV28|TRBD2|15
TGTGCCAGCAACAGACTAGCGGGAGGGGCCGGGGAGCTGTTTTTT
CASNRLAGGAGELFF
>many|TRBJ2-1|TRBV20-1|NA|10
TGCAGTGCTAGGTACGGGTCTGCGTTCTTC
CSARYGSAFF
>few|TRBJ2-3|TRBV4-1|TRBD2|15
TGCGCCAGCAGCCCCCTTAGCGGGAGGGGGAATACGCAGTATTTT
CASSPLSGRGNTQYF
>few|TRBJ2-7|TRBV5-1|NA|15
TGCGCCAGCACCCCCTTGGAAGCAGGATCCTACGAGCAGTACTTC
CASTPLEAGSYEQYF
>NA|TRBJ2-1|TRBV5-1|TRBD2|15
TGCGCCAGCAGCCCAAGCGGGAGCGCCTACAATGAGCAGTTCTTC
CASSPSGSAYNEQFF
>few|TRBJ2-2|TRBV15|NA|14
TGTGCCACCAGCAGAGTCCGGGGATCCGGGGAGCTGTTTTTT
CATSRVRGSGELFF
>few|TRBJ2-5|TRBV21-1|NA|12
TGTGCCAGCAGCAAGTGGGCAGAGACCCAGTACTTC
CASSKWAETQYF
>NA|TRBJ2-5|TRBV5-1|TRBD1|14
TGCGCCAGCAGCCGCCCAGGGACAGGGTGGACCCAGTACTTC
CASSRPGTGWTQYF
>many|TRBJ2-3|TRBV29-1|NA|14
TGCAGCGTTGCAGGCGTAGACTTCACAGATACGCAGTATTTT
CSVAGVDFTDTQYF
>many|TRBJ1-5|TRBV3-1|NA|13
TGTGCCAGCAGCCAAGCCGATTTGGGGCCCCAGCATTTT
CASSQADLGPQHF